Following are 21 T cell receptor beta chains from one sample sequenced in a study of shared clonotypes between healthy human individuals (dated by TCRdb to 2019 to 2021). Library method: the immunoSEQ multiplex PCR assay. TCRdb retrieved this table from immuneACCESS and kept in-frame rearrangements only. Not all clones are present; in checked studies, unresolved V genes account for under half, and no reason is known for the remainder. The sample table lists roughly 700,000 clones, about 90% of them with a count of one. The ten largest clonotypes hold about a third of the sample. Input material: memory CD8+ T cells from PBMCs. The meaning of the sample's cell subset or site label: CD45RO+ cells pooled with CCR7-negative TemRA cells. The receptors originated from a man between 18 and 35 years old in good health. Some clones in this sample may be carry-over from other donors' samples.

The V call is TRBV2, the J call TRBJ1-1, with D possibly TRBD1 on 6 matching bases. Trimming removed 9 bases at V and 0 bases at J, with 8 bases between. Germline V gene sequence: CDR1 SNHLY, CDR2 FYNNEI. The CDR3 is 12 residues long. The CDR3 is CARGGLNTEAFF. Written as DNA, the CDR3 is TGTGCCAGGGGGGGCTTGAACACTGAAGCTTTCTTT.

In regard to this clone: A far larger clone is a single base away, which makes a read error likely. The V gene is TRBV4-3, the J gene TRBJ1-1; a weak D match, TRBD1 (5 bases). The CDR3 spans 20 residues. CDR1 is LGHNA, CDR2 YSLEER, per germline. In DNA, the CDR3 is TGCGCCGGCAGCCCGGGGCGAGCGGGGGTGACGATAGACATGAACACTGAAGCTTTCTTT. Translating gives CAGSPGRAGVTIDMNTEAFF.

The chain is built from TRBV27 and TRBJ1-2; a possible D gene is TRBD1 (6 bases). CDR1 is MNHEY and CDR2 is SMNVEV in the germline V gene (reference sequence). The CDR3 is 15 amino acids. The V and J ends lost 2 bases and 8 bases respectively, with 18 bases between them. CDR3 DNA: TGTGCCAGCAGTTTAATAGGAGGACAGAAAAGGGGCTACACCTTC. This sequence encodes CASSLIGGQKRGYTF.

The V gene is TRBV29-1, the J gene TRBJ2-7; 12 bases map to TRBD2. CDR1 is SQVTM, CDR2 ANQGSEA, per germline. V gave up 7 bases and J gave up 0 bases; unmatched junction bases: 4. CDR3 length: 14 residues. CDR3 in amino acids: CSALAGGPSYEQYF. CDR3 DNA: TGCAGCGCTCTAGCGGGAGGGCCCTCCTACGAGCAGTACTTC.

This chain links TRBV28 with TRBJ1-1; TRBD1 agrees at 10 bases. CDR1 and CDR2 from the germline V gene are MDHEN and SYDVKM. With 5 bases clipped from V and 1 base from J, the junction kept 7 bases outside the gene matches. This CDR3 has 16 amino acids. The CDR3 region is CASSLPGQGWNTEAFF. The CDR3 DNA is TGTGCCAGCAGTCTCCCGGGACAGGGGTGGAACACTGAAGCTTTCTTT.

This clone was seen once. This sequence joins TRBV13 and TRBJ1-2, with 7 nucleotides matching TRBD1. This CDR3 is 15 amino acids long. The junction had 6 bases not matched to a gene; V was cut back by 5 bases and J by 0 bases. Looked up from germline, CDR1 is PRHDT and CDR2 is FYEKMQ (reference sequence). CDR3 coding DNA: TGTGCCAGCAGCCCACGGGGACAGTCTAACTATGGCTACACCTTC. This codes for CASSPRGQSNYGYTF.

The V gene is TRBV7-8, the J gene TRBJ2-7; TRBD2 matches 10 bases. V was pared by 2 bases and J by 2 bases, with 15 bases of the junction left unmatched. CDR1 SGHVS and CDR2 FQNEAQ come from the germline V gene. There are 19 residues in the CDR3. The CDR3 DNA is TGTGCCAGCAGCTTACCCAACAGGGCTAGCGGGAGACCGACCTACGAGCAGTACTTC. Its translation: CASSLPNRASGRPTYEQYF.

The chain is built from TRBV5-1 and TRBJ1-1; D is uncertain. In germline, CDR1 is SGHRS, CDR2 YFSETQ. The CDR3 sequence is 15 residues long. Trimming cost V 0 bases and J 0 bases, with 9 bases left between them. CDR3 in amino acids: CASSLALGMNTEAFF. CDR3 nucleotide sequence: TGCGCCAGCAGCTTGGCCCTGGGCATGAACACTGAAGCTTTCTTT.

The gene calls are TRBV28 and TRBJ1-5; D possibly corresponds to TRBD1 (6 bases). The CDR3 has 16 amino acids. Germline-derived CDR1 and CDR2 are MDHEN and SYDVKM. Trimming shortened V by 2 bases and J by 1 base, and 12 bases separated the two germline ends. CDR3 sequence reads: CASSLVGGASNQPQHF. CDR3 DNA sequence: TGTGCCAGCAGTTTAGTTGGGGGGGCAAGCAATCAGCCCCAGCATTTT.

The gene calls are TRBV28 and TRBJ2-7; D ambiguous. The germline V gene encodes CDR1 MDHEN and CDR2 SYDVKM. Deletions cut 7 bases from V and 4 bases from J, with 17 bases between. CDR3 length: 14 amino acids. The CDR3 loop reads CASNFQEPFYEQYF. In DNA, the CDR3 is TGTGCCAGCAACTTTCAGGAACCATTTTACGAGCAGTACTTC.

The chain combines TRBV27 with TRBJ2-1, with D uncertain. Trimming left V 4 bases short and J 4 bases short, with 17 bases between. Germline lookup yields CDR1 MNHEY and CDR2 SMNVEV (reference sequence). The CDR3 covers 16 residues. This chain's CDR3 is CASSSHALDQYNEQFF. The CDR3 bases are TGTGCCAGCAGTTCGCACGCCCTGGACCAATACAATGAGCAGTTCTTC.

The gene calls are TRBV5-1 and TRBJ2-1; D is possibly TRBD2 (5 bases). The germline V and J ends were trimmed by 4 bases and 3 bases, with 23 bases remaining between them. CDR1 is SGHRS, CDR2 YFSETQ, per germline. CDR3 length equals 18 residues. This chain's CDR3 is CASSPGPDGLLLYNEQFF. CDR3 coding DNA: TGCGCCAGCAGCCCAGGTCCGGACGGACTTCTCCTCTACAATGAGCAGTTCTTC. The variable domain in full, completed from reference TRBV5-1 and TRBJ2-1, reads KAGVTQTPRYLIKTRGQQVTLSCSPISGHRSVSWYQQTPGQGLQFLFEYFSETQRNKGNFPGRFSGRQFSNSRSEMNVSTLELGDSALYLCASSPGPDGLLLYNEQFFGPGTRLTVL.

The chain joins TRBV5-6 to TRBJ2-3; 12 bases are a match to TRBD1. With 4 bases clipped from V and 6 bases from J, the junction kept 15 bases outside the gene matches. Germline V lookup: CDR1 SGHDT, CDR2 YYEEEE. The CDR3 length is 18 residues. In DNA form, the CDR3 reads TGTGCCAGCAGCGACGGGACAGGGGGCGCGTGGACGTCCGATACGCAGTATTTT. Translating it yields CASSDGTGGAWTSDTQYF.

The J gene is TRBJ2-3, the V gene TRBV6-4, with D perhaps TRBD1 or TRBD2 (5 bases each). Per the germline V gene, CDR1 is MRHNA and CDR2 is SNTAGT. This CDR3 comprises 16 residues. With 5 bases removed from V and 2 bases from J, the gap between germline ends came to 17 bases. In DNA form, the CDR3 reads TGTGCCAGCAGTCCGCATGGGGGTCCGGACACAGATACGCAGTATTTT. It is translated as CASSPHGGPDTDTQYF.

The chain employs TRBV7-9 and TRBJ1-2, with a weak D call TRBD1 (5 bases). Trimming stripped 1 base from V and 3 bases from J, with 18 bases between. Germline CDR1 SEHNR, CDR2 FQNEAQ (reference sequence). This CDR3 is built from 17 residues. DNA for the CDR3: TGTGCCAGCAGCTTAGTGGGGTCCCCGCAGGGATACTATGGCTACACCTTC. Its protein product is CASSLVGSPQGYYGYTF. Combining the CDR3 with reference TRBV7-9 and TRBJ1-2 gives the whole variable domain DTGVSQNPRHKITKRGQNVTFRCDPISEHNRLYWYRQTLGQGPEFLTYFQNEAQLEKSRLLSDRFSAERPKGSFSTLEIQRTEQGDSAMYLCASSLVGSPQGYYGYTFGSGTRLTVV.

This chain uses TRBV27 with TRBJ2-2; 8 bases match TRBD2. CDR1 and CDR2 from the germline V gene are MNHEY and SMNVEV (reference sequence). This CDR3 spans 15 amino acids. The ends lost 8 bases at V and 9 bases at J; junction bases unmatched: 14. The CDR3 reads CASREVGGGRWELFF. The CDR3 region has the DNA TGTGCCAGCCGGGAAGTTGGCGGGGGGCGATGGGAGCTGTTTTTT.

This chain joins TRBV6-1 and TRBJ1-5; D remains unclear. The CDR3 is 13 amino acids. Per germline, CDR1 MNHNS and CDR2 SASEGT. V gave up 6 bases and J gave up 1 base, with 7 bases separating them. This CDR3 reads CASRDSSNQPQHF. The CDR3 nucleotides are TGTGCCAGCAGGGACTCGAGCAATCAGCCCCAGCATTTT.

This chain uses TRBV19 with TRBJ1-5; no clear D gene. V was clipped by 7 bases and J by 0 bases, with 13 bases between them. This CDR3 comprises 15 residues. Germline lookup yields CDR1 LNHDA and CDR2 SQIVND (reference sequence). The CDR3 loop is CASMDGANSNQPQHF. Here the CDR3 DNA reads TGTGCCAGTATGGATGGTGCGAATAGCAATCAGCCCCAGCATTTT.

About this clone itself: Different DNA sequences within this sample yield the same CDR3. The V gene is TRBV4-1, the J gene TRBJ2-1, with 7 bases identical to TRBD2. V trimming: 3 bases; J trimming: 4 bases; junction bases outside the gene matches: 6. The CDR3 sequence is 15 residues long. Germline assignment: CDR1 MGHRA and CDR2 YSYEKL. The CDR3 DNA is TGCGCCAGCAGCCAGTCCCTAGCGGATTACAATGAGCAGTTCTTC. Protein sequence: CASSQSLADYNEQFF.

This clone was counted ten times or more. The CDR3 nucleotides are TGTGCCAGCAGTGGATTGGGACTGTCCTACGAGCAGTACTTC. Its protein is CASSGLGLSYEQYF. The chain has TRBV6-1 and TRBJ2-7; D may be TRBD2 (6 bases). CDR3 length: 14 residues. Trimming took off 4 bases at V and 1 base at J, with 11 bases between the two ends. Germline CDR1 is MNHNS and CDR2 is SASEGT.

CDR3 protein: CASSLGGALNEQFF. The CDR3 DNA follows: TGTGCCAGCAGCCTTGGGGGAGCCCTCAATGAGCAGTTCTTC. The chain has TRBV7-3 and TRBJ2-1; the D call may be TRBD1 or TRBD2 (5 bases each). The CDR3 is 14 residues long. V was clipped by 5 bases and J by 6 bases, with 14 bases between them. The germline CDR1 and CDR2 sequences are SGHTA and FQGTGA.